The source of this T cell receptor beta chain is a study of CD8+CD57+ T cells in acquired aplastic anemia. Genomic DNA templated the TCR beta VDJ and CDR3 profiling. TCRdb analysed the reads with MiXCR anew, one entry per CDR3 protein. The table shows about 160,000 distinct CDR3 sequences, with about 50% occurring only once. The length of the CDR3 is 14 residues. Losses at the gene ends were 4 bases for V and 7 bases for J; bases not matched to a gene: 6. Germline assignment: CDR1 SEHNR and CDR2 FQNEAQ (reference sequence). Patients picked for sequencing had shown CD8+CD57+ cell expansion detected by flow cytometry.

Specimen: sorted CD4+, CD8+, or CD8+CD57+ T cells (not recorded which) from PBMCs. The genes are TRBV7-9 and TRBJ2-4; 8 bases are a match to TRBD1. The receptor comes from a human donor with aplastic anemia. CDR3 sequence reads: CASSSQGGQNIQYF. The CDR3 region has the DNA TGTGCCAGCAGCTCACAGGGGGGTCAGAACATTCAGTACTTC.